One sample yielded the 6 T cell receptor beta chains listed below, sequenced in a study of T and B cells in COVID-19 patients (dated by TCRdb to the early 2020s). TCRdb records Illumina MiSeq as the sequencer. Multiplex PCR with BIOMED2 TRB-A/B primer pools was used to amplify the TRB rearrangements. TCRdb reprocessed the public reads (quality trimming at Q25 with fastp, clone calling with MiXCR) and kept in-frame beta chains. One record per CDR3 amino acid sequence lists the most common genes and DNA. A total of around 8,200 distinct CDR3 sequences appear in this sample, 26% of them only once. The top ten hold 15% to 20% of the sample. Genomic DNA extracted from blood was used in amounts of roughly 220-500 ng for amplification of TRB repertoires. The sample taken for sequencing was blood. Receptors originate from a human donor with active COVID-19.

This clonotype turned up a few times. The chain has TRBV27 and TRBJ1-6; the D is unclear. The germline gives CDR1 MNHEY, CDR2 SMNVEV (reference sequence). V lost 2 bases, J lost 8 bases, and 13 bases lay in between. The CDR3 has 15 residues. The CDR3 nucleotides are TGTGCCAGCAGTTTACGGGCTATTGGGTATTCACCCCTCCACTTT. Translation gives CASSLRAIGYSPLHF.

The chain uses TRBV20-1 and TRBJ1-5; D is unclear. The V end lost 0 bases, the J end lost 0 bases, and 12 bases lay between the germline ends. This CDR3 spans 16 amino acids. Germline V lookup: CDR1 DFQATT, CDR2 SNEGSKA (reference sequence). CDR3 amino acids: CSARDRQEFSNQPQHF. The CDR3, as DNA: TGCAGTGCTAGAGATCGGCAGGAGTTTAGCAATCAGCCCCAGCATTTT.

This clonotype occurred a few times. The chain combines TRBV11-2 with TRBJ2-7, with 7 bases that match TRBD1. The germline CDR1 and CDR2 sequences are SGHAT and FQNNGV. CDR3 size: 16 residues. With V trimmed by 5 bases and J by 4 bases, 14 bases remained unmatched. DNA for the CDR3: TGTGCCAGCAGCACCCGTGGACAGGATAGGGGGTACGAGCAGTACTTC. Protein sequence: CASSTRGQDRGYEQYF.

This clonotype occurred a few times. The chain has TRBV6-1 and TRBJ1-5; 12 bases fit TRBD1. The germline V gene has CDR1 MNHNS and CDR2 SASEGT. V lost 7 bases and J lost 7; bases outside the gene matches: 8. This CDR3 spans 15 amino acids. CDR3 coding DNA: TGTGCCAGCATCCCGGGACAGGGGGCTCCGCAGCCCCAGCATTTT. Its protein is CASIPGQGAPQPQHF.

In this sample, this clonotype is medium-sized (0.01 to 0.1%). The V and J genes are TRBV29-1 and TRBJ1-2, with D perhaps TRBD1 (5 bases). Trimming left V 3 bases short and J 8 bases short, with 16 bases between. This CDR3 has 13 amino acids. In germline, CDR1 is SQVTM, CDR2 ANQGSEA. CDR3 coding DNA: TGCAGCGTTGATCCTGGTGGGGGTCGGGGCTACACCTTC. Protein: CSVDPGGGRGYTF.

The V call is TRBV15, the J call TRBJ2-3, with 9 bases that match TRBD2. The CDR3 is 18 amino acids. The V gene end was trimmed by 5 bases and the J gene end by 1 base; junction bases not matched to a gene: 13. CDR1 and CDR2 (germline): LNHNV, YYDKDF (reference sequence). This chain's CDR3 is CATSGRLAVPLGTDTQYF. The CDR3 DNA reads TGTGCCACCAGCGGTAGACTAGCGGTTCCCCTGGGCACAGATACGCAGTATTTT.